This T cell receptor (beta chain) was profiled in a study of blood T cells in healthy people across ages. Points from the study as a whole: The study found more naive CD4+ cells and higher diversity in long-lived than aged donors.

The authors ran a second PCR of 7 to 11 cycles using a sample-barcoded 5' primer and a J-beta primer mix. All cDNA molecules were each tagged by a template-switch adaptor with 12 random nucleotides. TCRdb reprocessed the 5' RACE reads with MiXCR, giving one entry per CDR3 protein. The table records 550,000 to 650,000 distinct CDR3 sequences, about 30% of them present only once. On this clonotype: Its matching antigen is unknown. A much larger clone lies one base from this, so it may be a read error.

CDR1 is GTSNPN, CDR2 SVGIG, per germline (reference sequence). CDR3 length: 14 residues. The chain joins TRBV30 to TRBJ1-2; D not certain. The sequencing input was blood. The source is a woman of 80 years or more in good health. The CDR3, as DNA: TGTGCCTGGAGTGTAAATGTCCCGAGCTATGGCCACACCTTC. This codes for CAWSVNVPSYGHTF. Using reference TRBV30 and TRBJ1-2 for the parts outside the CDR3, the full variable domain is SQTIHQWPATLVQPVGSPLSLECTVEGTSNPNLYWYRQAAGRGLQLLFYSVGIGQISSEVPQNLSASRPQDRQFILSSKKLLLSDSGFYLCAWSVNVPSYGHTFGSGTRLTVV.